These 10 T cell receptor beta chains share one sample of origin, sequenced in a study of blood T cell repertoires in COVID-19. Clones were read by immunoSEQ multiplex PCR, and TCRdb kept only the in-frame ones, dropping some. In the table there are a few hundred thousand clones, about 85% of which are singletons. What was sequenced was peripheral blood. All receptors derive from a woman aged 18-35 years with acute or convalescent COVID-19.

The J gene is TRBJ1-5, the V gene TRBV19; 8 nucleotides line up with TRBD1. This CDR3 has 13 amino acids. V lost 5 bases to trimming and J lost 7 bases; unmatched junction nucleotides: 4. The germline V gene encodes CDR1 LNHDA and CDR2 SQIVND (reference sequence). The CDR3 DNA follows: TGTGCCAGTAGTTCGCAGGGGGCCCAGCCCCAGCATTTT. It encodes CASSSQGAQPQHF.

The chain uses TRBV19 and TRBJ2-1; 8 bases map to TRBD2. After removal of 2 bases from V and 0 bases from J, the junction contained 0 bases not matched to a gene. The length of the CDR3 is 15 residues. CDR1 is LNHDA, CDR2 SQIVND, per germline (reference sequence). CDR3 in amino acids: CASSISGGSYNEQFF. The CDR3 nucleotides read TGTGCCAGTAGTATAAGCGGGGGCTCCTACAATGAGCAGTTCTTC.

The chain combines TRBV12-3 or TRBV12-4 with TRBJ1-1, with D perhaps matching TRBD1 (5 bases). Deletions cut 6 bases from V and 5 bases from J, with 13 bases between. The CDR3 extends over 13 amino acids. The CDR3 is CASSQGVGTEAFF. The CDR3 DNA is TGTGCCAGCAGCCAGGGCGTAGGAACTGAAGCTTTCTTT.

This chain connects TRBV10-1 to TRBJ1-1, with 9 bases lining up with TRBD1. From germline, CDR1 is WNHNN and CDR2 SYGVQD (reference sequence). The CDR3 totals 13 residues. The junction had 10 bases not matched to a gene; V was cut back by 6 bases and J by 11 bases. Here the CDR3 reads CASREGQGSRAFF. Here the CDR3 DNA reads TGCGCCAGCAGGGAGGGACAGGGTTCACGTGCTTTCTTT.

The chain uses TRBV6-5 and TRBJ1-1; possible D gene TRBD1, 5 bases. The CDR3 loop spans 14 amino acids. CDR1 and CDR2 from the germline V gene are MNHEY and SVGAGI. The V and J ends lost 5 bases and 1 base respectively, with 11 bases between them. This chain's CDR3 is CASSLSGGNTEAFF. In DNA, the CDR3 is TGTGCCAGCAGTCTATCCGGGGGGAACACTGAAGCTTTCTTT.

This rearrangement joins TRBV6-1 to TRBJ1-2, with D possibly matching TRBD1 (5 bases). The CDR3 has 14 residues. The germline V gene has CDR1 MNHNS and CDR2 SASEGT. Trimming cost V 0 bases and J 8 bases, with 13 bases left between them. The DNA for the CDR3 is TGTGCCAGCAGTGAAGCAGCGGGGCAGGGCGGCTACACCTTC. Amino acids: CASSEAAGQGGYTF.

This clone was recorded a few times. This chain joins TRBV5-1 and TRBJ2-7; the D is unclear. Between the trimmed V and J ends, which lost 2 bases and 0 bases, there was a span of 9 bases. Germline CDR1 is SGHRS and CDR2 is YFSETQ. The CDR3 loop spans 14 amino acids. CDR3 in DNA: TGCGCCAGCAGCTTAATTGACAACTCCTACGAGCAGTACTTC. Translating gives CASSLIDNSYEQYF. The full variable domain, with the rest looked up from reference TRBV5-1 and TRBJ2-7, is KAGVTQTPRYLIKTRGQQVTLSCSPISGHRSVSWYQQTPGQGLQFLFEYFSETQRNKGNFPGRFSGRQFSNSRSEMNVSTLELGDSALYLCASSLIDNSYEQYFGPGTRLTVT.

The chain combines TRBV5-1 with TRBJ1-1, with TRBD1 matching 8 bases. This CDR3 contains 12 residues. J lost 10 bases, V lost 4 bases, and 6 bases had no gene match. Germline CDR1 SGHRS, CDR2 YFSETQ. Written as DNA, the CDR3 is TGCGCCAGCAGCATCCCGGACAGGGCAGCTTTCTTT. This sequence encodes CASSIPDRAAFF.

This chain connects TRBV3-1 (or the pseudogene TRBV3-2) to TRBJ2-1, with D possibly being TRBD1 (6 bases). Germline V gene lookup returns CDR1 LGHDT and CDR2 YNNKEL (reference sequence). Between the trimmed V and J ends, which lost 6 bases and 0 bases, there was a span of 12 bases. The CDR3 consists of 15 residues. CDR3 region: CASRLQGSSYNEQFF. The DNA of the CDR3 is TGTGCCAGCAGATTACAGGGCAGCTCCTACAATGAGCAGTTCTTC.

The V and J genes are TRBV19 and TRBJ1-2; D is undetermined. Trimming cost V 6 bases and J 4 bases, with 9 bases left between them. Germline lookup yields CDR1 LNHDA and CDR2 SQIVND (reference sequence). The CDR3 is 12 amino acids. DNA of the CDR3: TGTGCCAGTAGCGAGGAACTCTATGGCTACACCTTC. Protein sequence: CASSEELYGYTF.